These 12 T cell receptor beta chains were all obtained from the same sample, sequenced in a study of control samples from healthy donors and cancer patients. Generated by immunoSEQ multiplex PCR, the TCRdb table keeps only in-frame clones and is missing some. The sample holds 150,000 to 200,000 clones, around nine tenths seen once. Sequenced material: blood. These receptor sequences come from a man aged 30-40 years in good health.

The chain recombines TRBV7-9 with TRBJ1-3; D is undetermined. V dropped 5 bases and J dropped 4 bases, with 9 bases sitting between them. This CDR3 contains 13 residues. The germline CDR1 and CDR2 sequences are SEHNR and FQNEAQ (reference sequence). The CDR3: CASSLYSGNTIYF. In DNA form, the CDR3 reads TGTGCCAGCAGCCTCTATAGCGGAAACACCATATATTTT.

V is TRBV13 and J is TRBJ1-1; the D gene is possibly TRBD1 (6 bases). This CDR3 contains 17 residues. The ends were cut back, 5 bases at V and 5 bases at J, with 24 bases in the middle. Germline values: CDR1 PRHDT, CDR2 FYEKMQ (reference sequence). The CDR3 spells CASSRDTNSGQITEAFF. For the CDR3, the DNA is TGTGCCAGCAGCCGGGACACCAACAGTGGGCAGATTACTGAAGCTTTCTTT.

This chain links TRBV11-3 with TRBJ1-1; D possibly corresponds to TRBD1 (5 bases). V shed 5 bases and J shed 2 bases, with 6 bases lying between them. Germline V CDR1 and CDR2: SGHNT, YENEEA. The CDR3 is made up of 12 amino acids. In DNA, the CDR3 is TGTGCCAGCAGCAGGGGTAACACTGAAGCTTTCTTT. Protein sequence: CASSRGNTEAFF.

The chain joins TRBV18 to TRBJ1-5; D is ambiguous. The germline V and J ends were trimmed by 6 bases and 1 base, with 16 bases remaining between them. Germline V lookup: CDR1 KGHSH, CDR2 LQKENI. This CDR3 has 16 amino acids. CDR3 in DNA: TGTGCCAGCTCCCCCGGAGGTGAAAGGAGCAATCAGCCCCAGCATTTT. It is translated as CASSPGGERSNQPQHF. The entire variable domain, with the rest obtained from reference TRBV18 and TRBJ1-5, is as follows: NAGVMQNPRHLVRRRGQEARLRCSPMKGHSHVYWYRQLPEEGLKFMVYLQKENIIDESGMPKERFSAEFPKEGPSILRIQQVVRGDSAAYFCASSPGGERSNQPQHFGDGTRLSIL.

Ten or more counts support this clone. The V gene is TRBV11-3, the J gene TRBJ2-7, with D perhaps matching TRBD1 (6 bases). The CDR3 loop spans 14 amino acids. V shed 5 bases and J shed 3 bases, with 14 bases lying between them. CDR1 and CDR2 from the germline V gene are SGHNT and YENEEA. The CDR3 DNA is TGTGCCAGCAGCCCGACAGGCGGGCTCTACGAGCAGTACTTC. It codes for CASSPTGGLYEQYF.

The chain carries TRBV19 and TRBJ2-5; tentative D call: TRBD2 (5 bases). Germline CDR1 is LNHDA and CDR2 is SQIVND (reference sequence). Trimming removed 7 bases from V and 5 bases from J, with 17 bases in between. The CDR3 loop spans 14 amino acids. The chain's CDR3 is CASTSGLPSETQYF. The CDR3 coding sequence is TGTGCCAGTACAAGCGGACTGCCCTCGGAGACCCAGTACTTC.

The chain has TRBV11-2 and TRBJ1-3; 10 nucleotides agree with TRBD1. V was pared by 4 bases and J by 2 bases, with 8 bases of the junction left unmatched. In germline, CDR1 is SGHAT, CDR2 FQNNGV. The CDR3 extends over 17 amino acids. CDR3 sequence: CASSSYRDRGPGNTIYF. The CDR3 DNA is TGTGCCAGCAGCTCGTATCGTGACAGGGGGCCTGGAAACACCATATATTTT.

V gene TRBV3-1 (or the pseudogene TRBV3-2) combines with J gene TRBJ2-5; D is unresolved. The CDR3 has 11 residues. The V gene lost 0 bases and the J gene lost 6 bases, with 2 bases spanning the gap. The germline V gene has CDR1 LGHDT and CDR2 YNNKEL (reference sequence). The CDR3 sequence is CASSQEQTQYF. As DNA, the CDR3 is TGTGCCAGCAGCCAAGAACAGACCCAGTACTTC.

For the CDR3, the DNA is TGTGCCAGCAGCCAAGATTCGAGCGACAGGGTACAGCCCCAGCATTTT. This codes for CASSQDSSDRVQPQHF. The rearrangement links TRBV4-2 to TRBJ1-5; 7 bases align to TRBD1. This CDR3 comprises 16 residues. CDR1 and CDR2 (germline): LGHNA, YNFKEQ. The V segment lost 0 bases and the J segment 7 bases; nucleotides outside the gene matches: 9.

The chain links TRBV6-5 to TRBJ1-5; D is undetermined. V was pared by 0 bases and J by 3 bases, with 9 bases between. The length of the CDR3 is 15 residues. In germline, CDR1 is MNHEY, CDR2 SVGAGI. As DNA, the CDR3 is TGTGCCAGCAGTTACTCCCGGGGTACCAATCAGCCCCAGCATTTT. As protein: CASSYSRGTNQPQHF.

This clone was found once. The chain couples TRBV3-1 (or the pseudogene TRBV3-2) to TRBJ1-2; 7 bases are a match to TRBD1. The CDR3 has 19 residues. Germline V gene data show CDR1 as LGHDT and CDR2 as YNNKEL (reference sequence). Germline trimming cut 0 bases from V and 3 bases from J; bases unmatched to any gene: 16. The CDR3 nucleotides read TGTGCCAGCAGCCAAGAGGGGGAATTAACGGGGACAGACTACTATGGCTACACCTTC. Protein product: CASSQEGELTGTDYYGYTF.

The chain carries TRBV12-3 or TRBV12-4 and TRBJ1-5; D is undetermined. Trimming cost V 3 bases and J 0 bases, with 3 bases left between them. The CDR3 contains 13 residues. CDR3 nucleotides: TGTGCCAGCAGTTTCGATAGCAATCAGCCCCAGCATTTT. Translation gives CASSFDSNQPQHF.